This paragraph covers one TCR beta chain sequence. The antigen is unknown. The sample originates from a study of cytomegalovirus exposure and HLA in healthy donors. Study-wide findings and caveats: TCR beta chains numbering 150 to 200 were designated cytomegalovirus-associated. A previous analysis found most TCR beta V segments productive roughly 87% or roughly 30% of the time. It was in a later analysis that TCR association rates were seen to vary by HLA locus, highest for DRB1 and lowest for HLA-C.

J was trimmed by 7 bases and V by 1 base; bases with no gene match: 3. This CDR3 spans 15 amino acids. Germline CDR1 and CDR2: MGHRA and YSYEKL. The PCR had 60 Vbeta and 13 Jbeta primers. The table came from immunoSEQ multiplex PCR; TCRdb's copy has only in-frame clones and leaves some out. The repertoire has about 120,000 clones, about 80% of them found once; the top ten carry more than 3%. The chain recombines TRBV4-1 with TRBJ2-1; 11 bases match TRBD2. This TCR came from a woman in her 50s in good health and CMV-seronegative. Material: PBMCs. The CDR3 coding sequence is TGCGCCAGCAGCCAAGTGACTAGCGGGACGAATGAGCAGTTCTTC. It is translated as CASSQVTSGTNEQFF.